These 26 T cell receptor beta chains originate from one sample sequenced in a study of blood T cell repertoires in COVID-19. Profiling relied on immunoSEQ multiplex PCR, and the TCRdb table lists in-frame clones only, not all of them. The profile shows 150,000 to 200,000 clones, roughly 86% of them singletons. Sequencing input: peripheral blood. Receptors originate from a woman aged 80 or older in a cohort sampled during active or convalescent COVID-19.

The chain has TRBV5-1 and TRBJ1-1; TRBD1 matches at 7 bases. The CDR3 runs to 15 residues. Germline V CDR1 and CDR2: SGHRS, YFSETQ. With 4 bases clipped from V and 5 bases from J, the junction kept 11 bases outside the gene matches. The DNA for the CDR3 is TGCGCCAGCAGCCCCGAGTCGACAGGGTTGACTGAAGCTTTCTTT. This codes for CASSPESTGLTEAFF.

This chain uses TRBV7-2 with TRBJ1-3; 8 bases fit TRBD1. This CDR3 is built from 16 residues. Germline V CDR1 and CDR2: SGHTA, FQGNSA. V gave up 5 bases and J gave up 2 bases; unmatched junction bases: 8. Here the CDR3 DNA reads TGTGCCAGCAGCGTCAGGGGGCGCGAAGCTGGAAACACCATATATTTT. Protein: CASSVRGREAGNTIYF.

The V and J genes are TRBV3-1 (or the pseudogene TRBV3-2) and TRBJ1-6; no reliable D call. V lost 4 bases to trimming and J lost 6 bases, with 25 bases between them. Germline assignment: CDR1 LGHDT and CDR2 YNNKEL (reference sequence). This CDR3 has 19 residues. The CDR3 is CASSPEYIFIGRSNSPLHF. In DNA form, the CDR3 reads TGTGCCAGCAGCCCCGAATATATTTTTATAGGGAGATCTAATTCACCCCTCCACTTT.

V and J are TRBV2 and TRBJ2-5, with 7 nucleotides matching TRBD1. V lost 6 bases, J lost 0 bases, and 7 bases stayed unmatched. The CDR3 has 15 amino acids. Germline loops: CDR1 SNHLY, CDR2 FYNNEI. For the CDR3, the DNA is TGTGCCAGCAGAAGACAGGGCTTGGACCAAGAGACCCAGTACTTC. Translating gives CASRRQGLDQETQYF.

V gene TRBV28 combines with J gene TRBJ1-2; the match to TRBD1 covers 8 bases. CDR1 MDHEN and CDR2 SYDVKM come from the germline V gene. J gave up 4 bases and V 8 bases, and 3 bases lay outside the gene matches. The CDR3 has 12 amino acids. CDR3 amino acids: CASRDRGYGYTF. CDR3 nucleotides: TGTGCCAGCCGCGACAGGGGCTATGGCTACACCTTC.

The chain carries TRBV29-1 and TRBJ1-2; 9 bases map to TRBD1. Germline assignment: CDR1 SQVTM and CDR2 ANQGSEA. Unmatched junction bases numbered 4, after V lost 7 bases and J lost 4 bases. CDR3 size: 12 residues. CDR3 sequence (DNA): TGCAGCGCCCCGGACAGGGGCTATGGCTACACCTTC. Translation: CSAPDRGYGYTF.

J is TRBJ2-1 and V is TRBV6-2 or TRBV6-3, with 11 bases that match TRBD1. The CDR3 covers 18 residues. V gave up 2 bases and J gave up 5 bases; unmatched junction bases: 11. Germline CDR1 is MNHEY and CDR2 is SVGEGT. CDR3 coding DNA: TGTGCCAGCAGTTACCCCACTCTACCGGGACAGGGGGACAATGAGCAGTTCTTC. Translation: CASSYPTLPGQGDNEQFF.

This clone was detected only once. Here the CDR3 DNA reads TGTGCCAGCAGCTCCGGACAGGGGCAAGAGACCCAGTACTTC. This sequence encodes CASSSGQGQETQYF. This chain uses TRBV7-9 with TRBJ2-5; 9 bases are shared with TRBD1. CDR1 and CDR2 (germline): SEHNR, FQNEAQ (reference sequence). The CDR3 has 14 residues. V lost 4 bases and J lost 2; bases outside the gene matches: 2.

This rearrangement joins TRBV5-4 to TRBJ1-6; no definite D call. V was pared by 4 bases and J by 7 bases, with 12 bases between. This CDR3 has 14 amino acids. In germline, CDR1 is SGHNT, CDR2 YYREEE (reference sequence). In DNA, the CDR3 is TGTGCCAGCAGCCCTGGAACAGTGAATTCACCCCTCCACTTT. As protein: CASSPGTVNSPLHF.

The chain employs TRBV7-9 and TRBJ2-7, with 7 positions matching TRBD1. Germline CDR1 is SEHNR and CDR2 is FQNEAQ (reference sequence). V gave up 4 bases and J gave up 4 bases; unmatched junction bases: 10. The CDR3 loop spans 15 amino acids. In DNA, the CDR3 is TGTGCCAGCAGCTCAGTGGGGACAGCAAAATACGAGCAGTACGTC. Encoded protein: CASSSVGTAKYEQYV.

Comment on this clone: Distinct nucleotide sequences in the sample also encode this CDR3. The V and J genes are TRBV19 and TRBJ1-6; D is undetermined. CDR3 length: 14 residues. Trimming shortened V by 3 bases and J by 7 bases, and 10 bases separated the two germline ends. Germline V gene lookup returns CDR1 LNHDA and CDR2 SQIVND (reference sequence). CDR3: CASSITGVNSPLHF. The CDR3 coding sequence is TGTGCCAGTAGTATTACGGGAGTGAATTCACCCCTCCACTTT.

This clone appeared once. The chain recombines TRBV18 with TRBJ1-5; 9 bases match TRBD1. J lost 5 bases, V lost 4 bases, and 3 bases had no gene match. This CDR3 spans 14 amino acids. CDR1 is KGHSH and CDR2 is LQKENI in the germline V gene. The CDR3: CASSLWTGDQPQHF. CDR3 DNA: TGTGCCAGCTCACTTTGGACAGGGGATCAGCCCCAGCATTTT.

The chain couples TRBV25-1 to TRBJ1-6; 8 bases are shared with TRBD1. V dropped 8 bases and J dropped 3; count of bases not matched to a gene: 12. Germline lookup yields CDR1 MGHDK and CDR2 SYGVNS. The CDR3 length is 17 residues. CDR3 residues: CASFVRGGQGYNSPLHF. CDR3 nucleotide sequence: TGTGCCAGCTTTGTAAGGGGTGGACAGGGCTATAATTCACCCCTCCACTTT.

J is TRBJ2-3 and V is TRBV3-1 (or the pseudogene TRBV3-2); D call uncertain. Trimming shortened V by 8 bases and J by 6 bases, and 27 bases separated the two germline ends. Germline assignment: CDR1 LGHDT and CDR2 YNNKEL (reference sequence). This CDR3 has 17 residues. The CDR3 bases are TGTGCCAGCTGTCCTGTCCCCCGAGAGAGGCAAGCGGATACGCAGTATTTT. Translated: CASCPVPRERQADTQYF.

The genes are TRBV7-2 and TRBJ2-7, with a weak D call TRBD2 (6 bases). The CDR3 runs 17 residues. Germline CDR1 is SGHTA and CDR2 is FQGNSA. The ends were cut back, 0 bases at V and 7 bases at J, with 22 bases in the middle. CDR3 coding DNA: TGTGCCAGCAGCTTAGCGGGCCCTGCTGGGGGGTCCGGAGAGCAGTACTTC. Translating gives CASSLAGPAGGSGEQYF.

This clone was counted a single time. V and J are TRBV9 and TRBJ1-6; D is perhaps TRBD1 (6 bases). Trimming removed 4 bases at V and 9 bases at J, with 14 bases between. The CDR3 has 14 residues. Germline CDR1 is SGDLS and CDR2 is YYNGEE. CDR3 DNA: TGTGCCAGCAGCCCCCCAGGGGCCAGTTCACCCCTCCACTTT. As protein: CASSPPGASSPLHF.

The gene calls are TRBV5-8 and TRBJ2-5; 9 positions agree with TRBD1. The CDR3 extends over 13 amino acids. Germline CDR1 SGHTS, CDR2 YDEGEE. V lost 1 base to trimming and J lost 6 bases; unmatched junction nucleotides: 1. The CDR3 DNA sequence: TGTGCCAGCAGCTTGAACAGGGGGCAGACCCAGTACTTC. It encodes CASSLNRGQTQYF. The full variable domain, with the rest looked up from reference TRBV5-8 and TRBJ2-5, is EAGVTQSPTHLIKTRGQQATLRCSPISGHTSVYWYQQALGLGLQFLLWYDEGEERNRGNFPPRFSGRQFPNYSSELNVNALELEDSALYLCASSLNRGQTQYFGPGTRLLVL.

This chain links TRBV7-2 with TRBJ1-5; D call uncertain. Germline loops: CDR1 SGHTA, CDR2 FQGNSA. CDR3 size: 16 residues. V was pared by 0 bases and J by 3 bases, with 12 bases between. The chain's CDR3 is CASSLASQVINQPQHF. The CDR3 nucleotides read TGTGCCAGCAGCTTAGCATCTCAGGTAATCAATCAGCCCCAGCATTTT.

This rearrangement joins TRBV7-8 to TRBJ1-4, with D possibly matching TRBD1 (5 bases). Germline CDR1 is SGHVS and CDR2 is FQNEAQ. The V gene lost 8 bases and the J gene lost 1 base, with 14 bases spanning the gap. The CDR3 has 15 amino acids. The CDR3 protein is CASGVKGLTNEKLFF. CDR3 bases: TGTGCCAGCGGTGTGAAGGGGTTAACTAATGAAAAACTGTTTTTT.

This rearrangement joins TRBV3-1 (or the pseudogene TRBV3-2) to TRBJ2-5; TRBD2 matches at 12 bases. V was clipped by 4 bases and J by 5 bases; unmatched bases: 5. Germline V gene lookup returns CDR1 LGHDT and CDR2 YNNKEL (reference sequence). This CDR3 has 15 amino acids. In DNA form, the CDR3 reads TGTGCCAGCAGCCCTAGCGGGGGGGCGGGCGAGACCCAGTACTTC. Residues: CASSPSGGAGETQYF.

V and J are TRBV24-1 and TRBJ2-5; maybe TRBD1 (8 bases). Looked up from germline, CDR1 is KGHDR and CDR2 is SFDVKD. The CDR3 is 14 amino acids. V shed 1 base and J shed 14 bases, with 19 bases lying between them. The CDR3 loop reads CATSDFWERDRLYF. CDR3 in DNA: TGTGCCACCAGTGATTTCTGGGAGCGGGACAGGCTATACTTC.

This chain links TRBV19 with TRBJ1-1, with TRBD1 as a possible D gene (6 bases). This CDR3 spans 14 amino acids. V dropped 5 bases and J dropped 1 base, with 11 bases sitting between them. CDR1 LNHDA and CDR2 SQIVND come from the germline V gene (reference sequence). CDR3 DNA sequence: TGTGCCAGTAGTCCTATACAGGGGAACACTGAAGCTTTCTTT. Translated, it gives CASSPIQGNTEAFF.

V usage is TRBV3-1 (or the pseudogene TRBV3-2) and J usage is TRBJ2-1; 7 bases agree with TRBD2. The length of the CDR3 is 14 residues. Losses at the gene ends were 1 base for V and 5 bases for J; bases not matched to a gene: 2. In germline, CDR1 is LGHDT, CDR2 YNNKEL (reference sequence). CDR3 DNA: TGTGCCAGCAGCCAAGGTCTAGCGGACAATGAGCAGTTCTTC. Amino acid sequence: CASSQGLADNEQFF.

The J gene is TRBJ1-5, the V gene TRBV3-1 (or the pseudogene TRBV3-2); no reliable D call. With 0 bases removed from V and 4 bases from J, the gap between germline ends came to 7 bases. The CDR3 is 14 amino acids. CDR1 LGHDT and CDR2 YNNKEL come from the germline V gene (reference sequence). Written as DNA, the CDR3 is TGTGCCAGCAGCCAAGATTGGCAGAATCAGCCCCAGCATTTT. Amino acids: CASSQDWQNQPQHF.

The chain is built from TRBV5-5 and TRBJ1-2, with 7 bases matching TRBD1. Trimming at V came to 4 bases and at J to 2 bases, leaving 5 bases not matched to a gene. CDR1 is SGHKS, CDR2 YYEKEE, per germline (reference sequence). The CDR3 has 14 amino acids. CDR3 residues: CASSTTTGNYGYTF. The DNA of the CDR3 is TGTGCCAGCAGCACCACGACAGGGAACTATGGCTACACCTTC.

In this sample, this clone turned up once. The rearrangement uses TRBV28 and TRBJ1-2, with a weak D call TRBD1 (5 bases). The CDR3 contains 16 residues. Germline CDR1 is MDHEN and CDR2 is SYDVKM. V lost 5 bases to trimming and J lost 5 bases, with 21 bases between them. DNA of the CDR3: TGTGCCAGCAGTCCGGGGACTCACCCTGTGATATATGGCTACACCTTC. The encoded protein is CASSPGTHPVIYGYTF.